This entry features one TCR beta chain sequence. Its antigen is currently unknown. These data originate in a study of shared clonotypes between healthy human individuals. Germline values: CDR1 KGHSH, CDR2 LQKENI. This CDR3 is built from 18 residues. Germline trimming cut 4 bases from V and 0 bases from J; bases unmatched to any gene: 6. Repertoires were generated with immunoSEQ multiplex PCR, while TCRdb's copy carries only in-frame clones and drops some. This table holds around 510,000 clones, just over 75% found once. Study-wide results and limits: An anticipated effect of sequencing depth on clonotype sharing among donors was recognized.

The V gene is TRBV18, the J gene TRBJ2-1; 13 bases agree with TRBD2. Source material: PBMCs. The receptor was isolated from a middle-aged woman in good health. Some clones in this sample may be carry-over from other donors' samples. This CDR3 is CASSRTSGSSSSYNEQFF. CDR3 bases: TGTGCCAGCTCACGGACTAGCGGGAGTTCCAGCTCCTACAATGAGCAGTTCTTC.